Included here is one T cell receptor (beta chain) sequence, with context. This entry comes from a study of blood T cell repertoires in COVID-19. Study information: The cDNA or gDNA used as material had been derived from T cells, B-cell-depleted T cells, or PBMCs.

The study recruited people aged roughly 18 to 100 years across 20 to 30 US areas. Assignments of participants to cohorts depended upon their own reported clinical history. Two negative PCRs, clearance, or symptom resolution characterized the recovered Cohort 3 donors. After removal of 2 bases from V and 0 bases from J, the junction contained 13 bases not matched to a gene. This CDR3 has 19 residues. Germline CDR1 SGHTA, CDR2 FQGTGA. Sequenced by immunoSEQ multiplex PCR; TCRdb stores in-frame clones only, minus some. The table shows a few hundred thousand clones, with 86% occurring only once. This sequence was found in a woman in her late teens or twenties who had recovered from COVID-19. The chain uses TRBV7-3 and TRBJ1-1, with 9 positions matching TRBD1. The sequencing input was PBMCs or T cells enriched from blood (not recorded which). CDR3 region: CASSLSGVVQGALNTEAFF. CDR3 nucleotide sequence: TGTGCCAGCAGCTTATCTGGTGTAGTACAGGGGGCTTTGAACACTGAAGCTTTCTTT.